Sequencing of this T cell receptor beta chain was carried out in a study of T cells in localized non-small cell lung cancer. Findings of the study overall: A median of about 58 of the top 100 tumor clones appeared in adjacent lung, which was paired and uninvolved. Overall survival was longer when the density of T cells in the blood was higher. It was uninvolved adjacent lung that showed the highest T cell clonality, exceeding tumor.

V was pared by 0 bases and J by 4 bases, with 2 bases of the junction left unmatched. This CDR3 spans 15 amino acids. Germline V gives CDR1 ENHRY, CDR2 SYGVKD. As for this clone: Its antigen remains unidentified.

Profiling relied on immunoSEQ multiplex PCR, and the TCRdb table lists in-frame clones only, not all of them. The sample has around 450 clones, 25% seen once. This TCR derives from a female donor over 55 with stage II squamous cell lung carcinoma. Sequenced material: normal lung tissue next to the tumor, taken before any cancer treatment. The rearrangement uses TRBV10-3 and TRBJ1-4; TRBD1 agrees at 7 bases. This CDR3 reads CAISESGTVNEKLFF. In DNA form, the CDR3 reads TGTGCCATCAGTGAGTCGGGGACAGTTAATGAAAAACTGTTTTTT.